This T cell receptor (beta chain) was retrieved from a study of OX40 agonist ivuxolimab in advanced cancers. Turning to the study itself: Patient treatment consisted of intravenous ivuxolimab administration every 2 weeks at 0.01 to 10 mg/kg. Hepatocellular carcinoma, melanoma, renal cell or head and neck cancer affected the dose-escalation patients.

Trimming stripped 0 bases from V and 5 bases from J, with 7 bases between. Germline lookup yields CDR1 LNHNV and CDR2 YYDKDF (reference sequence). This CDR3 is 14 amino acids long. On this clone: Its matching antigen is unknown.

Profiled with immunoSEQ multiplex PCR; TCRdb holds only in-frame clones, not every one. The sample comprises some 37,000 clones, around 89% of which are singletons, and about 4.3% rests with the top ten. Study observations and caveats: At doses 0.1 to 3.0 mg/kg, CD4+ and CD8+ clones expanded. Patients who responded partially at 0.1-3.0 mg/kg showed clonal expansion ranking among the lowest.

The chain is built from TRBV15 and TRBJ2-2; D is uncertain. The source of this sequence is an adult with an advanced solid tumor such as melanoma, head and neck, liver or kidney cancer. The sequencing used CD4+ or CD8+ T cells sorted from blood, collected in a trial of the OX40 agonist ivuxolimab. CDR3 DNA sequence: TGTGCCACCAGCAGAGATGCTGGGACCGGGGAGCTGTTTTTT. The encoded protein is CATSRDAGTGELFF. Drawing the rest from reference TRBV15 and TRBJ2-2, the complete variable domain is DAMVIQNPRYQVTQFGKPVTLSCSQTLNHNVMYWYQQKSSQAPKLLFHYYDKDFNNEADTPDNFQSRRPNTSFCFLDIRSPGLGDTAMYLCATSRDAGTGELFFGEGSRLTVL.